This entry lists 18 T cell receptor beta chains sequenced from one sample in a study of a mutant IDH1 vaccine in newly diagnosed glioma. Clones were read by immunoSEQ multiplex PCR, and TCRdb kept only the in-frame ones, dropping some. Among roughly 99,000 clones listed, around nine tenths were seen once. As to time point: baseline, week 1 (first vaccination visit). The sample's treatment: pre-vaccination baseline after standard-of-care therapy. The sequences come from PBMCs, collected from a glioma patient treated with radiotherapy, temozolomide or both. The receptors were gathered from a woman in her fifties or sixties with glioma.

V is TRBV13 and J is TRBJ1-2; D might be TRBD1 (5 bases). V was cut by 5 bases and J by 4 bases, with 11 bases left in between. This CDR3 spans 13 amino acids. The germline gives CDR1 PRHDT, CDR2 FYEKMQ (reference sequence). This CDR3 reads CASSTRGGYGYTF. CDR3 in DNA: TGTGCCAGCAGCACACGGGGGGGCTATGGCTACACCTTC.

The DNA of the CDR3 is TGTGCCAGCAGCTTCGACAGGGGGTACGAGCAGTACTTC. Translating it yields CASSFDRGYEQYF. This sequence joins TRBV7-2 and TRBJ2-5, with 9 bases matching TRBD1. With the DNA end fitting TRBJ2-7 better, the J assignment may be wrong. Per the germline V gene, CDR1 is SGHTA and CDR2 is FQGNSA. The CDR3 covers 13 residues.

The V and J genes are TRBV9 and TRBJ1-2; weak D call: TRBD1 (6 bases). Trimming shortened V by 0 bases and J by 7 bases, and 13 bases separated the two germline ends. This CDR3 contains 14 residues. In germline, CDR1 is SGDLS, CDR2 YYNGEE. The CDR3 loop is CASSVAQGLGGYTF. CDR3 DNA: TGTGCCAGCAGCGTAGCGCAGGGGTTGGGTGGCTACACCTTC.

J is TRBJ1-4 and V is TRBV5-1, with TRBD1 as a possible D gene (6 bases). In germline, CDR1 is SGHRS, CDR2 YFSETQ. The CDR3 is made up of 15 amino acids. The ends were cut back, 3 bases at V and 4 bases at J, with 13 bases in the middle. The CDR3 loop is CASSWGRGGNEKLFF. The CDR3 nucleotides read TGCGCCAGCAGCTGGGGGAGAGGGGGTAATGAAAAACTGTTTTTT. The variable domain in full, completed from reference TRBV5-1 and TRBJ1-4, reads KAGVTQTPRYLIKTRGQQVTLSCSPISGHRSVSWYQQTPGQGLQFLFEYFSETQRNKGNFPGRFSGRQFSNSRSEMNVSTLELGDSALYLCASSWGRGGNEKLFFGSGTQLSVL.

The V and J genes are TRBV6-6 and TRBJ1-4; D gene unclear. Germline CDR1 reads MNHNY; CDR2 reads SVGAGI (reference sequence). Trimming removed 6 bases from V and 5 bases from J, with 4 bases in between. CDR3 length: 11 amino acids. The CDR3 DNA sequence: TGTGCCAGCAGACTCAATGAAAAACTGTTTTTT. Its translation: CASRLNEKLFF.

This chain uses TRBV6-1 with TRBJ2-1; TRBD1 matches 9 bases. The germline CDR1 and CDR2 sequences are MNHNS and SASEGT. The CDR3 is 15 residues long. Unmatched junction bases numbered 8, after V lost 6 bases and J lost 5 bases. CDR3 DNA: TGTGCCAGCAGAGGAGACAGGGGGGAGAACAATGAGCAGTTCTTC. Translation gives CASRGDRGENNEQFF.

This chain joins TRBV30 and TRBJ2-7, with D unclear. V gave up 1 base and J gave up 2 bases, with 3 bases separating them. Germline V gene data show CDR1 as GTSNPN and CDR2 as SVGIG (reference sequence). This CDR3 has 11 amino acids. The CDR3 nucleotides read TGTGCCTGGAGTGCCCCCTACGAGCAGTACTTC. Translation: CAWSAPYEQYF. The full variable domain, rest sourced from reference TRBV30 and TRBJ2-7, is SQTIHQWPATLVQPVGSPLSLECTVEGTSNPNLYWYRQAAGRGLQLLFYSVGIGQISSEVPQNLSASRPQDRQFILSSKKLLLSDSGFYLCAWSAPYEQYFGPGTRLTVT.

The chain joins TRBV2 to TRBJ2-1; D might be TRBD1 or TRBD2, each matching 5 bases. The CDR3 is 11 amino acids. Trimming cost V 6 bases and J 8 bases, with 8 bases left between them. Germline CDR1 SNHLY, CDR2 FYNNEI. The CDR3 spells CASSRDDEQFF. CDR3 coding DNA: TGTGCCAGCAGCAGGGACGATGAGCAGTTCTTC.

The chain uses TRBV6-4 and TRBJ2-1; TRBD1 aligns across 8 bases. CDR3 length equals 15 residues. Germline V gives CDR1 MRHNA, CDR2 SNTAGT. V shed 6 bases and J 4 bases; nucleotides not matched to a gene: 8. The CDR3 bases are TGTGCCAGCAGGACCTGGGACAGGCTATACAATGAGCAGTTCTTC. Amino acids: CASRTWDRLYNEQFF.

This chain joins TRBV27 and TRBJ2-7; 7 bases line up with TRBD2. The junction had 12 bases not matched to a gene; V was cut back by 8 bases and J by 2 bases. The CDR3 extends over 15 amino acids. Germline CDR1 MNHEY, CDR2 SMNVEV (reference sequence). CDR3 protein: CASSQGGPSPYEQYF. The DNA for the CDR3 is TGTGCCAGCTCCCAGGGAGGGCCAAGCCCCTACGAGCAGTACTTC.

This chain uses TRBV11-2 with TRBJ2-7, with D possibly being TRBD2 (7 bases). V gave up 2 bases and J gave up 1 base, with 9 bases separating them. Germline-derived CDR1 and CDR2 are SGHAT and FQNNGV. CDR3 length: 14 residues. CDR3 residues: CASSLSGTSYEQYF. As DNA, the CDR3 is TGTGCCAGCAGCTTAAGCGGGACATCCTACGAGCAGTACTTC.

This clone was observed once. DNA for the CDR3: TGTGCCAGCAGCAAACTTCCGGCAAATCAGCCCCAGCATTTT. Protein product: CASSKLPANQPQHF. The chain carries TRBV21-1 and TRBJ1-5. TRBV21-1 is classified as a pseudogene. The CDR3 spans 14 residues.

The rearrangement uses TRBV6-6 and TRBJ2-1; 9 nucleotides match TRBD2. The CDR3 has 15 residues. The germline V gene encodes CDR1 MNHNY and CDR2 SVGAGI (reference sequence). The J segment lost 8 bases and the V segment lost 6 bases, leaving 11 bases of the junction unmatched. CDR3 DNA: TGTGCCAGCAGGGAGCCCAGCGGGAGGTTGTATGAGCAGTTCTTC. Translating gives CASREPSGRLYEQFF.

This chain joins TRBV7-6 and TRBJ2-1; no definite D call. V lost 5 bases and J 3 bases, leaving 20 bases between the germline ends. Germline assignment: CDR1 SGHVS and CDR2 FNYEAQ. CDR3 length: 17 amino acids. CDR3 DNA sequence: TGTGCCAGCAGCCTGGCTTCGCCGCGACGGAGCTACAATGAGCAGTTCTTC. This sequence encodes CASSLASPRRSYNEQFF. The full variable domain, rest sourced from reference TRBV7-6 and TRBJ2-1, is GAGVSQSPRYKVTKRGQDVALRCDPISGHVSLYWYRQALGQGPEFLTYFNYEAQQDKSGLPNDRFSAERPEGSISTLTIQRTEQRDSAMYRCASSLASPRRSYNEQFFGPGTRLTVL.

The CDR3 loop is CASSLIPGIYGYTF. CDR3 coding DNA: TGTGCCAGCAGTTTAATCCCAGGGATCTATGGCTACACCTTC. This rearrangement joins TRBV27 to TRBJ1-2; tentatively, D is TRBD1 (5 bases). V was cut by 2 bases and J by 4 bases, with 11 bases left in between. There are 14 residues in the CDR3. Germline V gives CDR1 MNHEY, CDR2 SMNVEV (reference sequence).

The gene calls are TRBV5-1 and TRBJ2-3; 9 bases align to TRBD2. V shed 4 bases, J shed 6 bases, and the junction held 6 bases outside the gene matches. Germline CDR1 and CDR2: SGHRS and YFSETQ. CDR3 length: 14 residues. The CDR3 is CASSMLAGRDTQYF. CDR3 coding DNA: TGCGCCAGCAGCATGCTAGCGGGAAGGGATACGCAGTATTTT.

The CDR3 region is CSVPRGVQETQYF. CDR3 DNA: TGCAGCGTCCCTAGGGGGGTCCAAGAGACCCAGTACTTC. This sequence joins TRBV29-1 and TRBJ2-5, with D possibly called TRBD1 or TRBD2 (6 bases each). The V gene's germline CDR1 is SQVTM and CDR2 ANQGSEA. CDR3 size: 13 residues. Trimming took 6 bases from V and 1 from J, leaving 12 bases between them. Full variable domain (remainder filled in from reference TRBV29-1 and TRBJ2-5): SAVISQKPSRDICQRGTSLTIQCQVDSQVTMMFWYRQQPGQSLTLIATANQGSEATYESGFVIDKFPISRPNLTFSTLTVSNMSPEDSSIYLCSVPRGVQETQYFGPGTRLLVL.

The chain is built from TRBV18 and TRBJ1-3; TRBD1 aligns across 7 bases. The CDR3 runs to 15 residues. V lost 2 bases to trimming and J lost 7 bases; unmatched junction nucleotides: 8. Germline V CDR1 and CDR2: KGHSH, LQKENI. The CDR3, as DNA: TGTGCCAGCTCACCATTCACAGGGGCTAGGAACACCATATATTTT. Its protein product is CASSPFTGARNTIYF.